The 2 T cell receptor beta chains reported below all come from one sample, sequenced in a study of cytomegalovirus exposure and HLA in healthy donors (dated by TCRdb to the late 2010s). The library came from the immunoSEQ multiplex PCR assay. For the multiplex PCR, a mixture combining 60 forward primers for TCR Vbeta segments and 13 reverse primers for TCR Jbeta segments was used. TCRdb stores this immuneACCESS table with in-frame sequences only. Part of the clones is absent; in the studies checked, under half of the shortfall reflects unresolved V genes, and no reason is known for the rest. The sample contains roughly 200,000 clones, more than 60% of them found a single time. The ten largest clones add up to 1.5% to 2% of the sample. The sequenced sample was PBMCs. Receptor source: a man aged 50 to 59 in good health and CMV-seronegative.

V and J are TRBV5-1 and TRBJ1-5; no clear D gene. Germline loops: CDR1 SGHRS, CDR2 YFSETQ. CDR3 length equals 15 residues. V lost 0 bases and J lost 3, with 10 bases in between. The CDR3 DNA reads TGCGCCAGCAGCTTGGATAACAGTGACAATCAGCCCCAGCATTTT. It translates to CASSLDNSDNQPQHF.

The V call is TRBV19, the J call TRBJ1-2; no clear D. This CDR3 spans 14 amino acids. Germline V gene sequence: CDR1 LNHDA, CDR2 SQIVND (reference sequence). Trimming took off 7 bases at V and 4 bases at J, with 16 bases between the two ends. This chain's CDR3 is CASTEAGGGYGYTF. The CDR3 nucleotides are TGTGCCAGTACCGAAGCGGGCGGCGGCTATGGCTACACCTTC.